These 24 T cell receptor beta chains share one sample of origin, sequenced in a study of early T cells in non-severe SARS-CoV-2 infection (dated by TCRdb to the early 2020s). Libraries were constructed by 5' RACE. The instrument given in TCRdb is NextSeq 500. TCRdb reanalyzed the raw reads on its own, using fastp at Q25 for trimming and MiXCR for clone calling, and kept in-frame beta chains. Rows are combined by CDR3 protein, so each entry shows the most common genes and DNA. For this sample the table gives 20,000 to 30,000 distinct CDR3 sequences, of which around 4% were detected only once. The top ten clones comprise approximately 14% of the sample. Sequencing input: whole blood. The source is an adult who was a healthcare worker with PCR-confirmed SARS-CoV-2 infection or an uninfected control (not recorded which).

J is TRBJ2-3 and V is TRBV4-1; 14 bases agree with TRBD2. With 1 base clipped from V and 2 bases from J, the junction kept 5 bases outside the gene matches. The germline CDR1 and CDR2 sequences are MGHRA and YSYEKL. The CDR3 loop spans 18 amino acids. Written as DNA, the CDR3 is TGCGCCAGCAGCCAAGCCGGACTAGCGGGGGGTTCCACAGATACGCAGTATTTT. Protein product: CASSQAGLAGGSTDTQYF.

This clonotype was found many times. This sequence joins TRBV20-1 and TRBJ2-1; 10 bases fit TRBD2. CDR3 length: 16 residues. Germline V gene lookup returns CDR1 DFQATT and CDR2 SNEGSKA (reference sequence). Trimming cost V 2 bases and J 3 bases; bases outside gene matches: 7. Here the CDR3 DNA reads TGCAGTGCTAGATCGGGGCTAGCGGGGGACTACAATGAGCAGTTCTTC. Translation gives CSARSGLAGDYNEQFF.

This clonotype showed up many times. The gene calls are TRBV15 and TRBJ2-3; 13 bases are a match to TRBD2. J lost 6 bases, V lost 1 base, and 1 base had no gene match. Per germline, CDR1 LNHNV and CDR2 YYDKDF (reference sequence). CDR3 length: 15 residues. For the CDR3, the DNA is TGTGCCACCAGCAGAGGACTAGCGGGAGGTGATACGCAGTATTTT. Translated, it gives CATSRGLAGGDTQYF.

This clonotype was seen repeatedly, ten times or more. This chain joins TRBV4-3 and TRBJ2-6; D ambiguous. Germline loops: CDR1 LGHNA, CDR2 YSLEER. Trimming removed 0 bases at V and 0 bases at J, with 6 bases between. This CDR3 is 16 amino acids long. This chain's CDR3 is CASSQEGISGANVLTF. DNA of the CDR3: TGCGCCAGCAGCCAAGAAGGCATCTCTGGGGCCAACGTCCTGACTTTC.

CDR3 amino acids: CASSFGGAPSIPPYEQYF. CDR3 DNA sequence: TGTGCCAGCAGCTTTGGAGGGGCTCCGTCTATCCCCCCCTACGAGCAGTACTTC. The chain couples TRBV7-2 to TRBJ2-7, with D perhaps matching TRBD2 (6 bases). Germline-derived CDR1 and CDR2 are SGHTA and FQGNSA. There are 18 residues in the CDR3. Trimming cost V 3 bases and J 2 bases, with 23 bases left between them. The entire variable domain, with the rest obtained from reference TRBV7-2 and TRBJ2-7, is as follows: GAGVSQSPSNKVTEKGKDVELRCDPISGHTALYWYRQSLGQGLEFLIYFQGNSAPDKSGLPSDRFSAERTGGSVSTLTIQRTQQEDSAVYLCASSFGGAPSIPPYEQYFGPGTRLTVT.

This clonotype has at least ten counts. The V and J genes are TRBV3-1 and TRBJ2-5; unclear D gene. V lost 8 bases to trimming and J lost 4 bases, with 2 bases between them. The length of the CDR3 is 9 residues. Germline lookup yields CDR1 LGHDT and CDR2 YNNKEL (reference sequence). The CDR3 loop reads CASGETQYF. The CDR3 DNA reads as TGTGCCAGCGGAGAGACCCAGTACTTC.

This clonotype was recorded many times. The chain combines TRBV5-1 with TRBJ2-1; 7 nucleotides match TRBD2. CDR1 and CDR2 (germline): SGHRS, YFSETQ. This CDR3 has 17 residues. J gave up 5 bases and V 4 bases, and 15 bases lay outside the gene matches. In DNA form, the CDR3 reads TGCGCCAGCAGCGCAAATCCGGGACTATCCCCCAACAATGAGCAGTTCTTC. Translated: CASSANPGLSPNNEQFF.

This clonotype was seen ten or more times. V is TRBV9 and J is TRBJ2-7; 7 bases match TRBD2. The ends lost 0 bases at V and 3 bases at J; junction bases unmatched: 12. Germline V CDR1 and CDR2: SGDLS, YYNGEE. The CDR3 extends over 17 amino acids. This chain's CDR3 is CASSVGGTRDYDYEQYF. The CDR3 region has the DNA TGTGCCAGCAGCGTAGGGGGAACCCGGGACTACGACTACGAGCAGTACTTC.

This clonotype occurred many times. The V gene is TRBV7-2, the J gene TRBJ2-5; the D is unclear. Per germline, CDR1 SGHTA and CDR2 FQGNSA. The CDR3 length is 13 residues. V gave up 5 bases and J gave up 3 bases, with 10 bases separating them. The CDR3 DNA is TGTGCCAGCAGCATGACGGAAAAAGAGACCCAGTACTTC. Protein sequence: CASSMTEKETQYF.

With regard to this clonotype: A read error may explain this, as a much larger clone is one base away. The V call is TRBV20-1, the J call TRBJ2-3; 10 positions agree with TRBD2. The CDR3 consists of 16 residues. Germline lookup yields CDR1 DFQATT and CDR2 SNEGSKA (reference sequence). The V segment lost 5 bases and the J segment 5 bases; nucleotides outside the gene matches: 13. The CDR3 DNA reads TGCAGTGCTTTTTCAGCGGGGGGGCAGAAAGGAGATACGCAGTATTTT. This codes for CSAFSAGGQKGDTQYF.

This clonotype was recorded at least ten times. The chain uses TRBV6-5 and TRBJ2-7; the match to TRBD1 covers 7 bases. Trimming cost V 6 bases and J 0 bases; bases outside gene matches: 8. Germline lookup yields CDR1 MNHEY and CDR2 SVGAGI. The CDR3 runs 15 residues. In DNA, the CDR3 is TGTGCCAGCAGGTGGAAGGGGGACAGCTCCTACGAGCAGTACTTC. This gives the protein CASRWKGDSSYEQYF.

This clonotype was picked up many times. The gene calls are TRBV28 and TRBJ2-7, with no clear D. CDR1 is MDHEN and CDR2 is SYDVKM in the germline V gene. The germline V and J ends were trimmed by 4 bases and 4 bases, with 8 bases remaining between them. This CDR3 contains 12 residues. The CDR3 DNA reads as TGTGCCAGCAGTTCCAAATGGTACGAGCAGTACTTC. Its protein product is CASSSKWYEQYF.

Many counts were recorded for this clonotype. V usage is TRBV6-2 or TRBV6-3 and J usage is TRBJ2-1; TRBD2 aligns across 9 bases. The CDR3 extends over 14 amino acids. Germline V gene lookup returns CDR1 MNHEY and CDR2 SVGEGT. Germline trimming cut 3 bases from V and 9 bases from J; bases unmatched to any gene: 6. Written as DNA, the CDR3 is TGTGCCAGCAGTTATCTAGCGGGAACGGGTGAGCAGTTCTTC. Translation: CASSYLAGTGEQFF.

J is TRBJ1-1 and V is TRBV5-1; no reliable D call. The CDR3 covers 14 residues. Germline V gives CDR1 SGHRS, CDR2 YFSETQ. Trimming took 2 bases from V and 5 from J, leaving 13 bases between them. The CDR3 spells CASSLTSRVTEAFF. CDR3 bases: TGCGCCAGCAGCTTAACCTCCAGAGTGACTGAAGCTTTCTTT.

The chain carries TRBV7-6 and TRBJ2-3, with D perhaps assigned TRBD1 or TRBD2 (5 bases each). Per germline, CDR1 SGHVS and CDR2 FNYEAQ. Trimming took 5 bases from V and 3 from J, leaving 12 bases between them. The CDR3 runs to 14 residues. The CDR3 region is CASSHGTRTDTQYF. The CDR3 bases are TGTGCCAGCAGCCACGGGACGCGTACAGATACGCAGTATTTT.

At least ten counts were recorded for this clonotype. The V and J genes are TRBV10-1 and TRBJ2-3; 9 nucleotides match TRBD2. Trimming took 10 bases from V and 4 from J; bases not matched to a gene: 12. The V gene's germline CDR1 is WNHNN and CDR2 SYGVQD (reference sequence). The CDR3 totals 15 residues. The CDR3, as DNA: TGCGCCACCTCCCCACTAGCGGGCGGTTCAGATACGCAGTATTTT. Encoded protein: CATSPLAGGSDTQYF.

CDR3 DNA sequence: TGTGCCAGCGGACTAGCGGGATCCTACGAGCAGTACTTC. It codes for CASGLAGSYEQYF. This rearrangement joins TRBV6-2 or TRBV6-3 to TRBJ2-7, with 12 bases fitting TRBD2. Trimming at V came to 8 bases and at J to 1 base, leaving 0 bases not matched to a gene. This CDR3 spans 13 amino acids. Germline lookup yields CDR1 MNHEY and CDR2 SVGEGT.

This chain connects TRBV10-1 to TRBJ2-2; the match to TRBD1 covers 9 bases. This CDR3 is 19 amino acids long. The V gene's germline CDR1 is WNHNN and CDR2 SYGVQD (reference sequence). The V segment lost 0 bases and the J segment 4 bases; nucleotides outside the gene matches: 12. CDR3 in DNA: TGCGCCAGCAGTGAGTCGAGGGGAATCCGGGACAGGGCCACCGGGGAGCTGTTTTTT. Translating it yields CASSESRGIRDRATGELFF.

This clonotype was counted many times. The rearrangement links TRBV6-1 to TRBJ1-4, with 10 positions matching TRBD1. Germline V gene sequence: CDR1 MNHNS, CDR2 SASEGT. After removal of 5 bases from V and 12 bases from J, the junction contained 18 bases not matched to a gene. The CDR3 is made up of 17 amino acids. CDR3 nucleotides: TGTGCCAGCAGTCGCTACCAAAGGACAGGGGGTAATATAGAACTGTTTTTT. Translating it yields CASSRYQRTGGNIELFF.

This clonotype has ten or more counts. The chain is built from TRBV6-1 and TRBJ1-2, with a weak D call TRBD1 (5 bases). Germline V gene lookup returns CDR1 MNHNS and CDR2 SASEGT. The CDR3 sequence is 12 residues long. The V gene lost 6 bases and the J gene lost 4 bases, with 9 bases spanning the gap. The CDR3 protein is CASRQGVYGYTF. Here the CDR3 DNA reads TGTGCCAGCAGGCAGGGAGTCTATGGCTACACCTTC.

This clonotype came up many times. This rearrangement joins TRBV6-4 to TRBJ1-2, with a tentative D call TRBD1 (5 bases). Trimming left V 4 bases short and J 7 bases short, with 19 bases between. The CDR3 contains 15 residues. Germline V gene sequence: CDR1 MRHNA, CDR2 SNTAGT. CDR3 DNA: TGTGCCAGCAGTGCATACGGTCACACTAGGGGTGGCTACACCTTC. Encoded protein: CASSAYGHTRGGYTF.

This clonotype was seen ten or more times. This rearrangement joins TRBV7-9 to TRBJ2-1; 9 nucleotides agree with TRBD2. Trimming removed 3 bases from V and 6 bases from J; junction bases left unmatched: 12. The V gene's germline CDR1 is SEHNR and CDR2 FQNEAQ (reference sequence). This CDR3 has 17 residues. The CDR3 sequence is CASSLMGRLADLNEQFF. The CDR3 bases are TGTGCCAGCAGCTTGATGGGGAGACTAGCGGACCTCAATGAGCAGTTCTTC. Full variable domain (missing parts from reference TRBV7-9 and TRBJ2-1): DTGVSQNPRHKITKRGQNVTFRCDPISEHNRLYWYRQTLGQGPEFLTYFQNEAQLEKSRLLSDRFSAERPKGSFSTLEIQRTEQGDSAMYLCASSLMGRLADLNEQFFGPGTRLTVL.

This clonotype was seen repeatedly, ten times or more. Sequence at one end of the junction differs from germline and may be a read error. The chain employs TRBV12-3 or TRBV12-4 and TRBJ2-3; TRBD2 might be the D (5 bases). This CDR3 contains 13 residues. CDR3 in DNA: TGTGCCAGCAGTTTAGCACCCGGAACGGGGTACATCTTT. Its protein product is CASSLAPGTGYIF.

This clonotype appeared many times. The chain is built from TRBV5-8 and TRBJ1-6, with D hard to call. This CDR3 has 13 residues. Trimming took off 0 bases at V and 10 bases at J, with 8 bases between the two ends. Per germline, CDR1 SGHTS and CDR2 YDEGEE. CDR3 sequence reads: CASSLELGSPLHF. The CDR3 DNA reads TGTGCCAGCAGCTTGGAACTGGGGTCACCCCTCCACTTT.